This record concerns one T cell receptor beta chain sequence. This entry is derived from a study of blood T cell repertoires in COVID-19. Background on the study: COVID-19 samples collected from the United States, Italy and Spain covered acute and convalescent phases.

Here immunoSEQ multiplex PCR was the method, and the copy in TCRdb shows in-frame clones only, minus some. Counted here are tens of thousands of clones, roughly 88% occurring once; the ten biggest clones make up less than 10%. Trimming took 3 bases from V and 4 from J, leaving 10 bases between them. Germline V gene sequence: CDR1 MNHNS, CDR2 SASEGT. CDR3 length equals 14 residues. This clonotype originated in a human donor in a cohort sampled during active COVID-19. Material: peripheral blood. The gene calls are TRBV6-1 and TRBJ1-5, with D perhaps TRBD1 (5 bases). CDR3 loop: CASSDGAINQPQHF. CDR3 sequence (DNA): TGTGCCAGCAGTGATGGGGCGATTAATCAGCCCCAGCATTTT.